This T cell receptor beta chain comes out of a study of T cell responses to AZD1222 COVID-19 vaccine. Study-wide results and limits: Spike-specific TCR breadth and depth grew following two AZD1222 doses. Repertoire samples came only from after the peak T cell response. Unmutated variant regions reportedly attract nearly half of all spike-specific TCRs. White British donors predominated, females outnumbered males, and clonal diversity was possibly underestimated.

This clone was counted a few times. The antigen is unknown. Profiling relied on immunoSEQ multiplex PCR, and the TCRdb table lists in-frame clones only, not all of them. This sample has 70,000 or so clones; 83% occur once, and the top ten carry about 6.3%. The receptor's source is an adult who received the AZD1222 COVID-19 vaccine. The sequenced sample was peripheral blood, obtained 28 days after the second AZD1222 dose.

Here the CDR3 reads CASSQDPGQGFNEQFF. The CDR3 DNA sequence: TGCGCCAGCAGCCAAGATCCGGGACAGGGTTTTAATGAGCAGTTCTTC. The chain links TRBV4-1 to TRBJ2-1; 9 bases agree with TRBD1. The CDR3 runs 16 residues. Germline V lookup: CDR1 MGHRA, CDR2 YSYEKL. The V and J ends lost 0 bases and 7 bases, in that order; junction bases with no gene match: 7.